The clone carrying this TCR beta chain appeared many times. Other nucleotide sequences from this sample produce the same CDR3. This entry is derived from a study of metastatic and nonmetastatic thyroid tumors. At the level of the study: Comparative analysis of repertoires was undertaken across blood and tumor or nodule tissue obtained from malignant and benign thyroid patients.

TCRdb reprocessed the PCR reads via MiXCR. The sample contains 20,000 to 25,000 clones, 20% of which appear only once. Germline CDR1 SGHNT, CDR2 YYREEE (reference sequence). Trimming cost V 4 bases and J 0 bases; bases outside gene matches: 3. This CDR3 comprises 15 residues. Thyroid surgery was preceded by no treatment in any patient. This sequence originates from a female donor with papillary thyroid cancer or a benign thyroid nodule (not recorded which). Some clones in this sample may be carry-over from other donors' samples. This sequence joins TRBV5-4 and TRBJ2-1; 8 positions agree with TRBD2. Sequencing was done on a sample of adjacent normal tissue. The CDR3 here is CASSAAGDSYNEQFF. The CDR3 DNA reads as TGTGCCAGCAGCGCAGCGGGGGACTCCTACAATGAGCAGTTCTTC. Drawing the rest from reference TRBV5-4 and TRBJ2-1, the complete variable domain is ETGVTQSPTHLIKTRGQQVTLRCSSQSGHNTVSWYQQALGQGPQFIFQYYREEENGRGNFPPRFSGLQFPNYSSELNVNALELDDSALYLCASSAAGDSYNEQFFGPGTRLTVL.